A selection of T cell receptor beta chains follows, all from one sample in a study of T cell responses to AZD1222 COVID-19 vaccine. The data were produced by immunoSEQ multiplex PCR, yet TCRdb's version contains in-frame clones alone and is incomplete. The sample records 120,000 to 150,000 clones, over 80% being singletons. Sequenced here: peripheral blood, sampled 28 days after the second AZD1222 dose. The source of these receptors is an adult who received the AZD1222 COVID-19 vaccine. The CDR3 runs from the conserved cysteine through the conserved F or W. The order of the fields is J gene, clone size, D gene, V gene, CDR3 protein, CDR3 DNA. The D gene is left open where the match is weak. Some rows have no size entry. The others give once, few or many, or a class for an expanded clone.

>TRBJ2-5|NA|TRBD1|TRBV6-2/TRBV6-3
CASSNNRDSQETQYF
TGTGCCAGCAGTAACAACCGGGACAGCCAAGAGACCCAGTACTTC
>TRBJ1-6|NA|NA|TRBV2
CASSEVRRVGSPLHF
TGTGCCAGCAGTGAAGTTCGGAGGGTAGGTTCACCCCTCCACTTT
>TRBJ1-1|NA|NA|TRBV30
CAWSREGGMNTEAFF
TGTGCCTGGTCACGGGAGGGGGGCATGAACACTGAAGCTTTCTTT
>TRBJ1-5|NA|NA|TRBV2
CASGGDSNQPQHF
TGTGCCAGCGGGGGGGATAGCAATCAGCCCCAGCATTTT
>TRBJ2-2|NA|NA|TRBV7-3
CASSLRGEYTGELFF
TGTGCCAGCAGCTTAAGGGGCGAATACACCGGGGAGCTGTTTTTT
>TRBJ2-1|NA|NA|TRBV9
CASNPTGTSYNEQFF
TGTGCCAGCAACCCAACCGGGACATCCTACAATGAGCAGTTCTTC
>TRBJ1-6|NA|TRBD1|TRBV30
CAWRQTGSVSPLHF
TGTGCCTGGAGACAGACAGGGTCAGTTTCACCCCTCCACTTT
>TRBJ2-1|NA|NA|TRBV6-5
CASSYEGSSYNEQFF
TGTGCCAGCAGTTATGAGGGCAGCTCCTACAATGAGCAGTTCTTC
>TRBJ2-1|NA|NA|TRBV27
CASRTWSYNEQFF
TGTGCCAGCCGGACCTGGTCCTACAATGAGCAGTTCTTC
>TRBJ1-5|NA|NA|TRBV15
CATSTGNSNQPQHF
TGTGCCACCAGCACCGGCAATAGCAATCAGCCCCAGCATTTT
>TRBJ2-7|NA|NA|TRBV19
CASSPISGEQYF
TGTGCCAGTAGCCCCATTAGTGGGGAGCAGTACTTC
>TRBJ2-7|NA|NA|TRBV13
CASSRGADYEQYF
TGTGCCAGCAGCCGGGGGGCGGACTACGAGCAGTACTTC
>TRBJ1-1|NA|NA|TRBV14
CASKGVRNTEAFF
TGTGCCAGCAAAGGGGTCCGGAACACTGAAGCTTTCTTT
>TRBJ1-1|NA|NA|TRBV12-3/TRBV12-4
CASTVSVGTEAFF
TGTGCCAGCACCGTTAGTGTGGGCACTGAAGCTTTCTTT
>TRBJ2-7|NA|TRBD2|TRBV5-4
CASSLRLAGGPYEQYF
TGTGCCAGCAGCTTGAGACTAGCGGGGGGTCCCTACGAGCAGTACTTC
>TRBJ2-7|NA|NA|TRBV18
CASSLFRTGSDEQYF
TGTGCCAGCTCCCTTTTTCGAACAGGGAGCGACGAGCAGTACTTC
>TRBJ1-6|NA|NA|TRBV5-4
CASSLKGGGNNSPLHF
TGTGCCAGCAGCTTGAAGGGGGGAGGGAATAATTCACCCCTCCACTTT
>TRBJ2-7|NA|NA|TRBV6-2/TRBV6-3
CASSYGWGSYEQYF
TGTGCCAGCAGTTATGGGTGGGGAAGTTACGAGCAGTACTTC
>TRBJ1-5|NA|TRBD1|TRBV27
CASSLVGQGTFTQPQHF
TGTGCCAGCAGTTTGGTCGGACAGGGAACTTTTACCCAGCCCCAGCATTTT
>TRBJ2-3|NA|NA|TRBV2
CASSESRWGGVSTDTQYF
TGTGCCAGCAGTGAAAGTCGGTGGGGCGGGGTTAGCACAGATACGCAGTATTTT
>TRBJ2-5|NA|NA|TRBV18
CASSPLAQETQYF
TGTGCCAGCTCACCACTAGCGCAAGAGACCCAGTACTTC
>TRBJ1-2|NA|NA|TRBV6-4
CATGSGANYGYTF
TGTGCCACCGGGTCAGGAGCTAACTATGGCTACACCTTC
>TRBJ2-3|NA|NA|TRBV19
CASRRSGGSTDTQYF
TGTGCCAGTAGGCGATCCGGGGGATCCACAGATACGCAGTATTTT
>TRBJ2-1|NA|TRBD2|TRBV15
CATSLRASGYNEQFF
TGTGCCACCAGCCTTCGGGCTAGCGGTTACAATGAGCAGTTCTTC
>TRBJ2-1|NA|TRBD2|TRBV15
CAKSRTSGRAEGPDNEQFF
TGTGCCAAAAGTAGAACCAGCGGGAGGGCCGAGGGTCCCGACAATGAGCAGTTCTTC
>TRBJ1-2|NA|NA|TRBV25-1
CASRGAYGYTF
TGTGCCAGCCGGGGTGCCTATGGCTACACCTTC
>TRBJ1-3|NA|NA|TRBV30
CAWGQQGNTGNTIYF
TGTGCCTGGGGTCAGCAGGGGAACACCGGAAACACCATATATTTT
>TRBJ1-2|NA|NA|TRBV29-1
CSVLGGVGYGYTF
TGCAGCGTCCTGGGGGGCGTTGGGTATGGCTACACCTTC
>TRBJ2-4|NA|TRBD2|TRBV19
CASSIDNPAAGGKNIQYF
TGTGCCAGTAGTATAGATAACCCTGCAGCGGGAGGGAAAAACATTCAGTACTTC
>TRBJ1-4|NA|NA|TRBV19
CASSIGVAATNEKLFF
TGTGCCAGTAGTATTGGGGTGGCAGCTACTAATGAAAAACTGTTTTTT
>TRBJ2-5|NA|TRBD2|TRBV19
CASSRGTSRQETQYF
TGTGCCAGTAGTAGGGGGACTAGCAGACAAGAGACCCAGTACTTC
>TRBJ2-7|NA|NA|TRBV4-3
CASSQGWGGPSDYEQYF
TGCGCCAGCAGCCAAGGTTGGGGGGGGCCTAGCGACTACGAGCAGTACTTC
>TRBJ1-1|NA|NA|TRBV2
CASTPDSVSMRTEAFF
TGTGCCAGCACGCCTGACAGTGTTAGTATGAGGACTGAAGCTTTCTTT
>TRBJ2-7|NA|TRBD2|TRBV20-1
CSARDLGLEYF
TGCAGTGCTAGAGATCTAGGACTAGAATACTTC
>TRBJ2-1|NA|TRBD2|TRBV4-1
CASSQEEGGPRNEQFF
TGCGCCAGCAGCCAAGAAGAGGGAGGGCCGCGAAATGAGCAGTTCTTC
>TRBJ2-7|NA|TRBD2|TRBV5-1
CASSLGLAVRLTYEQYF
TGCGCCAGCAGCTTGGGACTAGCGGTGCGACTTACCTACGAGCAGTACTTC
>TRBJ1-5|NA|NA|TRBV25-1
CASRGDGLNQPQHF
TGTGCCAGCCGTGGGGACGGTCTCAATCAGCCCCAGCATTTT
>TRBJ1-1|medium-sized|NA|TRBV7-9
CASSRGQMEMNTEAFF
TGTGCCAGCAGCAGAGGACAGATGGAGATGAACACTGAAGCTTTCTTT
>TRBJ2-1|once|NA|TRBV6-6
CASSYFANNEQFF
TGTGCCAGCAGTTACTTCGCCAACAATGAGCAGTTCTTC
>TRBJ1-2|NA|NA|TRBV19
CASSIGARSYTF
TGTGCCAGTAGTATAGGGGCGAGGAGCTACACCTTC
>TRBJ2-2|NA|NA|TRBV7-2
CASSFRDNTGELFF
TGTGCCAGCAGCTTTAGGGATAACACCGGGGAGCTGTTTTTT
>TRBJ2-4|once|NA|TRBV7-2
CASSPRSGMGKNIQYF
TGTGCCAGCAGCCCACGATCGGGCATGGGCAAAAACATTCAGTACTTC
>TRBJ2-1|NA|NA|TRBV12-3/TRBV12-4
CASSTRASFF
TGTGCCAGCAGTACAAGGGCGTCGTTCTTC
>TRBJ1-2|NA|NA|TRBV2
CASSEALPYGYTF
TGTGCCAGCAGTGAAGCGCTACCCTATGGCTACACCTTC
>TRBJ1-2|once|NA|TRBV11-2
CASSRVTGKSSGYTF
TGTGCCAGCAGCCGCGTTACAGGGAAGTCGTCTGGCTACACCTTC
>TRBJ1-3|NA|NA|TRBV29-1
CSVGTALTATGNTIYF
TGCAGCGTCGGAACGGCCTTGACAGCGACTGGAAACACCATATATTTT